The source of this T cell receptor beta chain is a study of T cells in Graves' hyperthyroidism and ophthalmopathy. Clinical symptoms, serum thyroxine, TRAb, thyroid ultrasound and orbital computed tomography established diagnosis. Authors of the study amplified TCR beta CDR3 regions from RNA transcripts. In the first-round RT-PCR of the TCR CDR3, the HTBI primer set was used. TCRdb called the multiplex PCR reads again in MiXCR, with one record for every CDR3 protein. This table has 400,000 to 500,000 distinct CDR3 sequences, 13% to 15% appearing once. This clonotype was detected ten times or more. Its specificity is not known. The CDR3 has 15 amino acids. Germline loops: CDR1 SEHNR, CDR2 FQNEAQ (reference sequence). The V gene lost 5 bases and the J gene lost 0 bases, with 14 bases spanning the gap. Study-wide findings and caveats: The model foresaw ophthalmopathy a median around 6 months prior to onset. Most expanded thyroid clonotypes above 0.001 recurred in blood. Ophthalmopathy could be told apart from stable hyperthyroidism with a 13 V-J model.

The sequencing input was blood. V is TRBV7-9 and J is TRBJ2-7; TRBD2 is a possible D gene (5 bases). The sequence derives from a woman between 18 and 30 years old with Graves' hyperthyroidism. The CDR3 nucleotides read TGTGCCAGCAGCGCGCTAGCTATAAGCTCCTACGAGCAGTACTTC. It specifies CASSALAISSYEQYF. Looking up the rest from reference TRBV7-9 and TRBJ2-7 gives the full variable domain: DTGVSQNPRHKITKRGQNVTFRCDPISEHNRLYWYRQTLGQGPEFLTYFQNEAQLEKSRLLSDRFSAERPKGSFSTLEIQRTEQGDSAMYLCASSALAISSYEQYFGPGTRLTVT.